This is a list of T cell receptor beta chains from one sample in a study of T cell responses to AZD1222 COVID-19 vaccine. Generated by immunoSEQ multiplex PCR, the TCRdb table keeps only in-frame clones and is missing some. The table records 95,000 to 150,000 clones, approximately 88% of them present only once. Source: peripheral blood, taken on day 0 of AZD1222 vaccination. The receptors shown here come from an adult in good health. The CDR3 runs from the conserved cysteine through the conserved F or W. The D gene is left open where the match is weak. Clone size is stated in some rows and not others, as once, few, many or a class when expanded.

>TRBJ2-5|TRBV15|.|.
TGTGCCACCAGCAGAGAAACAGGCCCCGGAGAGACCCAGTACTTC
CATSRETGPGETQYF
>TRBJ1-2|TRBV6-5|.|.
TGTGCCAGCAAGGAAAGCTCTCTCGCGGACTATGGCTACACCTTC
CASKESSLADYGYTF
>TRBJ1-2|TRBV6-5|.|.
TGTGCCAGCAGTTACAGGAGAATGGACTATGGCTACACCTTC
CASSYRRMDYGYTF
>TRBJ1-6|TRBV24-1|.|.
TGTGCCACCAGTGATCGTAGGAATAATTCACCCCTCCACTTT
CATSDRRNNSPLHF
>TRBJ2-3|TRBV6-2/TRBV6-3|TRBD2|.
TGTGCCAGCAGTTACTGGCTAGCGGGGGCCACAGATACGCAGTATTTT
CASSYWLAGATDTQYF
>TRBJ1-2|TRBV28|TRBD1|.
TGTGCCAGCAGTAGACCGGGACAGGGAAGAAGTGGCTACACCTTC
CASSRPGQGRSGYTF
>TRBJ2-3|TRBV3-1/TRBV3-2|TRBD1|.
TGTGCCAGCAGCCCAAGATTCGGGGACAGGGACCCCACAGATACGCAGTATTTT
CASSPRFGDRDPTDTQYF
>TRBJ1-2|TRBV7-2|.|.
TGTGCCAGCAGCTTAGATAATGTTACACCCTATGGCTACACCTTC
CASSLDNVTPYGYTF
>TRBJ1-4|TRBV2|.|.
TGTGCCAGCAGTGATACAGGGTTTCGTGAAAAACTGTTTTTT
CASSDTGFREKLFF
>TRBJ2-2|TRBV7-3|TRBD2|few
TGTGCCAGCAGCCCCGGGACTAGTTCTACCGCCGGGGAGCTGTTTTTT
CASSPGTSSTAGELFF
>TRBJ1-2|TRBV2|TRBD1|.
TGTGCCAGCAGCCAGGGGGTAACTAACTATGGCTACACCTTC
CASSQGVTNYGYTF
>TRBJ1-1|TRBV4-3|.|.
TGCGCCAGCAGCCAAGAGAACATGTTCGGGCCGGATGAAGCTTTCTTT
CASSQENMFGPDEAFF
>TRBJ2-6|TRBV12-3/TRBV12-4|.|once
TGTGCCAGCAGGAGAGCTGGGGCCAACGTCCTGACTTTC
CASRRAGANVLTF
>TRBJ1-5|TRBV5-4|.|few
TGTGCCAGCAGCCAGAGACCCGATCAGCCCCAGCATTTT
CASSQRPDQPQHF
>TRBJ2-1|TRBV9|TRBD2|.
TGTGCCAGCAGCCTGACTAGCGGGGGGACGGATGAGCAGTTCTTC
CASSLTSGGTDEQFF
>TRBJ2-7|TRBV3-1/TRBV3-2|TRBD1|.
TGTGCCAGCAGCCAAGATTTGGGACAGGGGGCCTACGAGCAGTACTTC
CASSQDLGQGAYEQYF
>TRBJ1-4|TRBV4-1|TRBD1|.
TGCGCCAGCAGCCACGCGGCCGGGACAGGCCGCTCGACCTCTAATGAAAAACTGTTTTTT
CASSHAAGTGRSTSNEKLFF
>TRBJ1-2|TRBV9|.|.
TGTGCCAGCAGCCCCCGGGACGTCGATGGCTACACCTTC
CASSPRDVDGYTF
>TRBJ2-7|TRBV7-9|.|.
TGTGCCAGCAGCTTTGGGACCCCTCTCTTCGAGCAGTACTTC
CASSFGTPLFEQYF
>TRBJ2-2|TRBV27|TRBD1|.
TGTGCCAGCAGTTTCTGGCAGGGGGTCGTCGGGGAGCTGTTTTTT
CASSFWQGVVGELFF
>TRBJ1-1|TRBV4-3|TRBD1|.
TGCGCCAGCAGCCAAGGGGACAGGGTGGGCACTGAAGCTTTCTTT
CASSQGDRVGTEAFF